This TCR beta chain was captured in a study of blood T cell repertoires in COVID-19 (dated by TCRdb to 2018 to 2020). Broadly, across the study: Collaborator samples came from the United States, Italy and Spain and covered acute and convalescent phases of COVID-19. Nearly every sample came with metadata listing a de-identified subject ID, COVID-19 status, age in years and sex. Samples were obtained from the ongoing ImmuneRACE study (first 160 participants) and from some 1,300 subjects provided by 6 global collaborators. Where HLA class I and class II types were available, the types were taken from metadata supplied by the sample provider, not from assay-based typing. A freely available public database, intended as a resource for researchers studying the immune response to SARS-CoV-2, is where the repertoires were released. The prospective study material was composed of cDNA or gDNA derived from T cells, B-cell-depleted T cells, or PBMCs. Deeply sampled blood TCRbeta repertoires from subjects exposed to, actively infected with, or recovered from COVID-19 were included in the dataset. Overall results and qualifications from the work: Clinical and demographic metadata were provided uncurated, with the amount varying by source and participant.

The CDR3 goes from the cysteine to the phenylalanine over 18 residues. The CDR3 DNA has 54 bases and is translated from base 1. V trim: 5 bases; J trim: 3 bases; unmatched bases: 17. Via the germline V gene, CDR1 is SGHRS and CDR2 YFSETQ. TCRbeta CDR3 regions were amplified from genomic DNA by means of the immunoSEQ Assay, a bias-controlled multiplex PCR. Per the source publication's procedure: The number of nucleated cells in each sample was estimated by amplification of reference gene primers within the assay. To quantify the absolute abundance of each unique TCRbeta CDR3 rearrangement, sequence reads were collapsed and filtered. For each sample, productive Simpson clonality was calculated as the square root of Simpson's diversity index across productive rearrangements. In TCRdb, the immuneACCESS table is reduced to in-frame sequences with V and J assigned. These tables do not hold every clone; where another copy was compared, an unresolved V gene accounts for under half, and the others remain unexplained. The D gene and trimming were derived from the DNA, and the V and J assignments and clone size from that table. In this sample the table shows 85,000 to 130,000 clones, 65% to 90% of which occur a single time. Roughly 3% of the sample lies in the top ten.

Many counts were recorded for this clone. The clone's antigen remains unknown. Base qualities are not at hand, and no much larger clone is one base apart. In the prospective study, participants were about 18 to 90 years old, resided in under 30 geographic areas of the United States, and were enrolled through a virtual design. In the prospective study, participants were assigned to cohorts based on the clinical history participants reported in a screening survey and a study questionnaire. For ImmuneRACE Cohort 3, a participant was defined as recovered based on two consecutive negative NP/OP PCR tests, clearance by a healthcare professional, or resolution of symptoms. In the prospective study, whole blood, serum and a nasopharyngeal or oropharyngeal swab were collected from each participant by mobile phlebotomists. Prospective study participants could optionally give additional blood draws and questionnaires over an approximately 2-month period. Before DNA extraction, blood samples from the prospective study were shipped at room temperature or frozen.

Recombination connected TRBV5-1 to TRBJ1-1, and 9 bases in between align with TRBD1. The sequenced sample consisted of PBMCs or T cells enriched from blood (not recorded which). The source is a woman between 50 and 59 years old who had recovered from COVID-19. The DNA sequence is TGCGCCAGCAGATCCGGAGGGGCCGGGACAGGGATAGACACTGAAGCTTTCTTT. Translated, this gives CASRSGGAGTGIDTEAFF.